This TCR beta chain was identified during a study of control samples from healthy donors and cancer patients. V dropped 0 bases and J dropped 0 bases, with 8 bases sitting between them. From germline, CDR1 is LGHDT and CDR2 YNNKEL (reference sequence). The CDR3 is made up of 15 amino acids. The assay was immunoSEQ multiplex PCR, and TCRdb's table has in-frame clones only and misses some. The sample shows roughly 40,000 clones, 80% to 95% of them seen only once. The material sequenced was blood. V is TRBV3-1 (or the pseudogene TRBV3-2) and J is TRBJ1-1; D may be TRBD1 (6 bases). This TCR was recovered from a woman aged 45-65 years in good health. The CDR3 here is CASSQDQGLNTEAFF. CDR3 bases: TGTGCCAGCAGCCAAGATCAGGGGCTGAACACTGAAGCTTTCTTT.